Given below is one T cell receptor (beta chain) in context. The antigen this receptor binds is unknown. Each CD8+ T cell subset was flow-sorted in triplicate, with roughly 310,000 cells per subset placed directly into RLT lysis buffer. To keep memory contaminants out, a stringent definition of naive CD8+ T cells was applied: CD45RO-CCR7+CD27+CD95-. Using standard density gradient centrifugation, peripheral blood mononuclear cells were isolated from buffy coats. A FACSAria III was used to flow-sort naive CXCR3-negative and CXCR3-positive CD8+ T cells. An RNeasy Mini Kit was used to extract total RNA from the sorted cells. Its CDR3 holds 13 amino acids, cysteine through phenylalanine. DNA is not recorded here. CDR1 and CDR2 are drawn from the germline V gene (reference sequence): DFQATT, SNEGSKA. These data are taken from a study of CXCR3-negative and CXCR3-positive naive CD8 T cells (dated by TCRdb to between 2018 and 2021). Describing the broader study: In total, around 140 million TRB reads were obtained, or roughly 1.5 +/- 0.3 million reads per library. For the TRBV-TRBJ cluster analysis, the naive subsets came from 5 or 6 donors, while the memory cells came from 3 donors. Diversity and physicochemical repertoire analyses were performed on some 10 donors pooled from two independent experiments. Summary of the overall study and its limitations: Both naive subsets had comparably high repertoire diversity, while memory CD8+ T cells had much lower repertoire diversity. CXCR3 expression partially decreased after cryopreservation, so most assays used freshly isolated PBMCs. Compared with CXCR3-negative naive cells, CXCR3-positive naive cells had TRB CDR3s with higher hydrophobicity (lower Kidera factor 4), lower energy, and higher strength and volume indices. Similar TRBV-TRBJ usage was shown by naive CXCR3-negative and CXCR3-positive cells from the same donor, whereas distinct patterns were shown by memory cells. Because surface CD5, which is linked to self-reactivity in mice, was comparable between the naive subsets, TCR interaction strength was also inferred from TRB CDR3 physicochemical properties.

Sequencing was carried out with a NextSeq 550. The Human TCR Profiling Kit (MiLaboratory) was used to prepare UMI-labeled 5' RACE TRB cDNA libraries. The full amount of extracted RNA was used for cDNA synthesis, and the full amount of resulting cDNA was used for PCR amplification. Libraries were prepared in parallel with an identical number of PCR cycles. The source study handled its data this way. With a minimum of two reads required per UMI, MIGEC and MiXCR pulled out about 52,000 +/- 9,100 unique UMI-labeled TRB cDNA molecules from each library. Each library averaged 40,000 +/- 10,000 functional in-frame TRB CDR3 nucleotide clonotypes without stop codons. Diversity metrics, including normalized Shannon-Wiener and Chao1, were computed in VDJtools after downsampling to 5000 UMI-labeled TRB molecules per sample. VDJtools was used to calculate clonotype-size-weighted physicochemical properties of the central five CDR3 residues, namely interaction energy, strength, volume and Kidera factor 4. TCRdb reprocessed the raw reads; every CDR3 protein sequence is a single record, and DNA is not supplied. TCRdb, not the original authors, processed these V and J calls. The sample has roughly 100,000 distinct CDR3 sequences on record. More than 0.3% of the sample rests with the top ten.

Sequenced: naive CXCR3+ CD8+ T cells from blood. Explained via the paper, the cell subset or site label denotes: CD45RO-CCR7+CD27+CD95- naive CD8+ T cells expressing CXCR3 (TNR3+). This TCR derives from a human donor in good health. Some clones in this sample may be carry-over from other donors' samples. The sequence joins TRBV20-1 to TRBJ2-7; TCRdb lists TRBD1, though no DNA is available to test this call. CDR3 loop: CSARDPDSYEQYF.